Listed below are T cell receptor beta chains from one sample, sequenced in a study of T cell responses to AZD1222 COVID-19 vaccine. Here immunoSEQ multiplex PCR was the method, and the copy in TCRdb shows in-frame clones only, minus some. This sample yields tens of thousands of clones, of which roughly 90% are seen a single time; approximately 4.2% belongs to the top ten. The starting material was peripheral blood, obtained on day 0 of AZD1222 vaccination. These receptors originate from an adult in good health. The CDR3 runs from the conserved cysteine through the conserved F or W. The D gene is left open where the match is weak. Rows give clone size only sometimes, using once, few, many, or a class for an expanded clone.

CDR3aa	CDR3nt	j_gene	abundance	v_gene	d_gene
CASSYVTQVGEAFF	TGTGCCAGCAGTTACGTGACCCAAGTTGGAGAAGCTTTCTTT	TRBJ1-1	.	TRBV6-2/TRBV6-3	.
CASSRGGNTGELFF	TGTGCCAGCTCACGAGGGGGGAACACCGGGGAGCTGTTTTTT	TRBJ2-2	.	TRBV18	.
CASSAVPTARGNEQFF	TGTGCCAGCAGCGCGGTGCCGACAGCGAGGGGGAATGAGCAGTTCTTC	TRBJ2-1	.	TRBV9	.
CASSLGVNTQYF	TGTGCCAGCAGCTTAGGGGTCAATACGCAGTATTTT	TRBJ2-3	once	TRBV11-3	.
CASSAPGQATDTQYF	TGTGCCAGCAGTGCACCGGGACAAGCCACAGATACGCAGTATTTT	TRBJ2-3	.	TRBV3-1/TRBV3-2	.
CASSQDGTGSDTEAFF	TGCGCCAGCAGCCAAGATGGGACAGGGTCGGACACTGAAGCTTTCTTT	TRBJ1-1	.	TRBV4-1	TRBD1
CASSLKGYMNTEAFF	TGTGCCAGCAGCTTAAAGGGCTACATGAACACTGAAGCTTTCTTT	TRBJ1-1	once	TRBV7-6	.
CASRGTGELFF	TGCGCCAGCAGGGGGACCGGGGAGCTGTTTTTT	TRBJ2-2	.	TRBV5-1	.
CASSLHRDRSSYEQYF	TGTGCCAGCAGCTTGCACCGGGACAGGTCGTCCTACGAGCAGTACTTC	TRBJ2-7	few	TRBV7-8	TRBD1
CASSKVAATEAFF	TGTGCCAGCAGCAAAGTTGCTGCCACTGAAGCTTTCTTT	TRBJ1-1	.	TRBV21-1	.
CASSYSTGNEQYF	TGTGCCAGCAGTTACTCGACGGGGAACGAGCAGTACTTC	TRBJ2-7	once	TRBV6-6	.
CASSPWGARQETQYF	TGTGCCAGCAGCCCTTGGGGGGCCCGCCAAGAGACCCAGTACTTC	TRBJ2-5	.	TRBV7-8	.
CASTLWLAGAGGTDTQYF	TGTGCCAGCACCCTGTGGCTAGCGGGAGCTGGGGGCACAGATACGCAGTATTTT	TRBJ2-3	.	TRBV13	TRBD2
CASSVRAGAYYEQYF	TGTGCCAGCAGTGTAAGGGCAGGGGCGTACTACGAGCAGTACTTC	TRBJ2-7	once	TRBV28	.
CASSPGRAEAFF	TGTGCCAGCAGTCCCGGTAGGGCTGAAGCTTTCTTT	TRBJ1-1	.	TRBV12-3/TRBV12-4	.
CAISDSLGGFFSGNTIYF	TGTGCCATCAGTGACTCCCTCGGGGGTTTCTTTTCTGGAAACACCATATATTTT	TRBJ1-3	.	TRBV10-3	.
CASSPHNRDSPLHF	TGTGCCAGTAGTCCCCACAACAGGGATTCACCCCTCCACTTT	TRBJ1-6	.	TRBV19	.
CASSYRQGLNTEAFF	TGTGCCAGCAGCTACCGACAGGGCCTTAACACTGAAGCTTTCTTT	TRBJ1-1	few	TRBV5-5	TRBD1
CASSRDPTTEAFF	TGTGCCAGCAGCCGAGACCCGACCACTGAAGCTTTCTTT	TRBJ1-1	once	TRBV5-6	.
CASRTGGTNEKLFF	TGCGCCAGCAGGACAGGCGGGACTAATGAAAAACTGTTTTTT	TRBJ1-4	.	TRBV5-1	.
CATSDPRQAGYGYTF	TGTGCCACCAGTGATCCGCGACAGGCTGGCTATGGCTACACCTTC	TRBJ1-2	.	TRBV24-1	.
CASSLEGMSLFGEQYF	TGCGCCAGCTCTCTCGAGGGGATGAGTCTCTTTGGTGAGCAGTACTTC	TRBJ2-7	.	TRBV5-1	.
CSAFVDGYTF	TGCAGTGCCTTTGTTGATGGCTACACCTTC	TRBJ1-2	.	TRBV20-1	.
CASRVQVSTDTQYF	TGTGCCAGTAGGGTACAGGTGAGCACAGATACGCAGTATTTT	TRBJ2-3	few	TRBV19	.
CASSPGQGLGGYTF	TGCGCCAGCAGCCCAGGACAGGGTTTGGGCGGCTACACCTTC	TRBJ1-2	.	TRBV4-1	TRBD1
CASSLNGAGYGYTF	TGTGCCAGCAGTTTAAACGGGGCGGGCTATGGCTACACCTTC	TRBJ1-2	.	TRBV27	.
CASSIAGGDEQFF	TGTGCCAGTAGTATAGCCGGCGGCGATGAGCAGTTCTTC	TRBJ2-1	.	TRBV19	.
CASSLALGATNNEQFF	TGTGCCAGCAGCTTAGCACTTGGCGCAACCAACAATGAGCAGTTCTTC	TRBJ2-1	.	TRBV7-2	.
CASLLGRGDTQYF	TGTGCCAGCCTTTTAGGTCGGGGAGATACGCAGTATTTT	TRBJ2-3	.	TRBV12-3/TRBV12-4	.
CASSLLKGRLRGQSYTF	TGTGCCAGCAGCTTATTAAAAGGGCGACTGAGGGGCCAGAGCTACACCTTC	TRBJ1-2	.	TRBV7-9	.
CASSEAGMNYGYTF	TGTGCCAGCAGTGAAGCGGGTATGAACTATGGCTACACCTTC	TRBJ1-2	.	TRBV25-1	.
CASTLSGGDTQYF	TGTGCCAGCACCCTCTCGGGGGGGGATACGCAGTATTTT	TRBJ2-3	once	TRBV7-2	TRBD2
CASSLGGGTVGNEQFF	TGTGCCAGCAGCTTAGGCGGGGGGACTGTGGGCAATGAGCAGTTCTTC	TRBJ2-1	.	TRBV11-3	TRBD2
CASGRRTIGQNTEAFF	TGCGCCAGCGGGCGACGAACAATTGGACAGAACACTGAAGCTTTCTTT	TRBJ1-1	.	TRBV5-1	.
CASSGRDPGETQYF	TGTGCAAGCAGCGGTCGGGATCCTGGAGAGACCCAGTACTTC	TRBJ2-5	.	TRBV21-1	.
CASSSGGDGYTF	TGTGCCAGTAGTTCAGGGGGCGATGGCTACACCTTC	TRBJ1-2	.	TRBV19	TRBD1
CASSWGQGSEQFF	TGTGCCAGTAGTTGGGGACAGGGGAGTGAGCAGTTCTTC	TRBJ2-1	.	TRBV19	TRBD1
CASIKLGAGHYEQYF	TGTGCCAGCATTAAATTGGGGGCTGGCCACTACGAGCAGTACTTC	TRBJ2-7	once	TRBV7-9	.
CASSEGRWTVNTEAFF	TGTGCCAGCAGTGAAGGTCGCTGGACAGTGAACACTGAAGCTTTCTTT	TRBJ1-1	.	TRBV2	.
CASSFSGVRELFF	TGTGCCAGCAGTTTCTCGGGAGTTCGGGAGCTGTTTTTT	TRBJ2-2	.	TRBV6-2/TRBV6-3	.
CASSPTKTGSQHF	TGTGCCAGCAGCCCCACAAAAACAGGGTCCCAGCATTTT	TRBJ1-5	.	TRBV27	.
CASSLAPGGGQPQHF	TGTGCCAGCAGCTTAGCTCCAGGGGGGGGTCAGCCCCAGCATTTT	TRBJ1-5	.	TRBV7-2	TRBD1
CASSPDPSPGGDTEAFF	TGCGCCAGCAGCCCGGACCCATCACCGGGCGGGGACACTGAAGCTTTCTTT	TRBJ1-1	.	TRBV5-1	.
CASSVVAGALNTGELFF	TGTGCCAGCAGCGTAGTAGCGGGGGCCTTGAACACCGGGGAGCTGTTTTTT	TRBJ2-2	.	TRBV9	TRBD2
CASSPKKGQFPRNTIYF	TGTGCCAGCAGCCCGAAGAAGGGACAGTTCCCGAGAAACACCATATATTTT	TRBJ1-3	.	TRBV11-3	TRBD1
CASSLSGATEAFF	TGTGCCAGCAGCTTATCGGGGGCCACTGAAGCTTTCTTT	TRBJ1-1	.	TRBV7-3	.
CASSFGTGEYTDTQYF	TGTGCCAGCAGCTTTGGGACAGGGGAATACACAGATACGCAGTATTTT	TRBJ2-3	.	TRBV11-1	TRBD1
CASSRDRVIGKLFF	TGTGCCAGCAGCCGGGACAGGGTGATAGGAAAACTGTTTTTT	TRBJ1-4	.	TRBV14	TRBD1
CASSNRGVSGPKETQYF	TGTGCCAGCAGCAACAGGGGGGTTAGCGGACCAAAAGAGACCCAGTACTTC	TRBJ2-5	few	TRBV7-9	TRBD1
CASSWRGVYEQYF	TGTGCCAGCAGTTGGCGCGGGGTTTACGAGCAGTACTTC	TRBJ2-7	.	TRBV28	.
CASSDSSVGSPLHF	TGTGCCAGCAGTGACTCGAGCGTGGGCTCACCCCTCCACTTT	TRBJ1-6	.	TRBV6-4	.
CASSLSRDTEAFF	TGTGCCAGCAGTTTAAGCAGGGACACTGAAGCTTTCTTT	TRBJ1-1	.	TRBV12-3/TRBV12-4	.